The rows below give T cell receptor beta chains drawn from one sample of a study of shared clonotypes between healthy human individuals. Repertoires were generated with immunoSEQ multiplex PCR, while TCRdb's copy carries only in-frame clones and drops some. The table includes around 700,000 clones, approximately 79% detected once. The sequenced sample consisted of memory CD4+ T cells sorted from blood. These receptors were collected from a woman in her 30s in good health. The CDR3 runs from the conserved cysteine through the conserved F or W. Fields, in order: J gene, V gene, D gene, clone size, CDR3 protein, CDR3 DNA. D genes are given only for firm matches. Where a row states a size, it is once, few, many or the class of an expanded clone; other rows omit it.

j_gene: TRBJ2-3; v_gene: TRBV19; d_gene: TRBD2; abundance: once; CDR3aa: CASSLRKAGSSTDTQYF; CDR3nt: TGTGCCAGTAGCCTACGAAAAGCGGGGTCTAGCACAGATACGCAGTATTTT
j_gene: TRBJ2-1; v_gene: TRBV19; d_gene: TRBD2; abundance: -; CDR3aa: CASRSLAGGYNEQFF; CDR3nt: TGTGCCAGTAGGTCACTAGCGGGAGGCTACAATGAGCAGTTCTTC
j_gene: TRBJ2-2; v_gene: TRBV6-1; d_gene: TRBD2; abundance: -; CDR3aa: CASSERRAGREAGELFF; CDR3nt: TGTGCCAGCAGTGAAAGGAGGGCTGGCCGGGAGGCCGGGGAGCTGTTTTTT
j_gene: TRBJ2-3; v_gene: TRBV19; d_gene: -; abundance: -; CDR3aa: CASSIGQDVDTQYF; CDR3nt: TGTGCCAGTAGTATTGGGCAGGATGTAGATACGCAGTATTTT
j_gene: TRBJ2-5; v_gene: TRBV4-2; d_gene: TRBD2; abundance: many; CDR3aa: CASSQVPRLAGDVETQYF; CDR3nt: TGTGCCAGCAGCCAAGTCCCCCGACTAGCGGGAGACGTTGAGACCCAGTACTTC
j_gene: TRBJ2-7; v_gene: TRBV12-5; d_gene: TRBD2; abundance: -; CDR3aa: CASGLGSGRAEKNEQYF; CDR3nt: TGTGCTAGTGGTTTGGGTAGCGGGAGGGCCGAAAAGAACGAGCAGTACTTC
j_gene: TRBJ2-3; v_gene: TRBV11-2; d_gene: -; abundance: -; CDR3aa: CASSILADTQYF; CDR3nt: TGTGCCAGCAGCATCCTAGCCGATACGCAGTATTTT
j_gene: TRBJ1-5; v_gene: TRBV6-6; d_gene: TRBD1; abundance: -; CDR3aa: CASRTGGNQPQHF; CDR3nt: TGTGCCAGCAGGACAGGGGGGAATCAGCCCCAGCATTTT
j_gene: TRBJ1-1; v_gene: TRBV6-1; d_gene: -; abundance: -; CDR3aa: CASSEGTDNTEAFF; CDR3nt: TGTGCCAGCAGTGAGGGGACGGATAACACTGAAGCTTTCTTT
j_gene: TRBJ1-4; v_gene: TRBV5-1; d_gene: -; abundance: -; CDR3aa: CASSSDSFEKLFF; CDR3nt: TGCGCCAGCAGCTCGGACAGCTTTGAAAAACTGTTTTTT